The T cell receptor beta chain described here comes from a study of blood T cell repertoires in COVID-19. Study information: Material from acute and convalescent COVID-19 was sourced from the United States, Italy and Spain.

Germline V lookup: CDR1 LGHDT, CDR2 YNNKEL (reference sequence). The CDR3 extends over 16 amino acids. J lost 8 bases, V lost 6 bases, and 13 bases had no gene match. How the authors handled the data: Amplifying reference gene primers gave estimates of nucleated cell counts. Produced via immunoSEQ multiplex PCR; TCRdb's table is partial and in-frame only. D and trimming were read from the DNA, whereas the V and J calls and clone size are those reported in that table. This sample has 84,000 or so clones, with almost 85% found just once. The chain combines TRBV3-1 (or the pseudogene TRBV3-2) with TRBJ1-3; 10 nucleotides line up with TRBD1. The clonotype was recovered from a woman aged 80 or over with acute or convalescent COVID-19. Specimen: peripheral blood. Written as DNA, the CDR3 is TGTGCCAGCAGGCGCTCCGGGACAGGGGTTGTGGACACCATATATTTT. Amino acid sequence: CASRRSGTGVVDTIYF.